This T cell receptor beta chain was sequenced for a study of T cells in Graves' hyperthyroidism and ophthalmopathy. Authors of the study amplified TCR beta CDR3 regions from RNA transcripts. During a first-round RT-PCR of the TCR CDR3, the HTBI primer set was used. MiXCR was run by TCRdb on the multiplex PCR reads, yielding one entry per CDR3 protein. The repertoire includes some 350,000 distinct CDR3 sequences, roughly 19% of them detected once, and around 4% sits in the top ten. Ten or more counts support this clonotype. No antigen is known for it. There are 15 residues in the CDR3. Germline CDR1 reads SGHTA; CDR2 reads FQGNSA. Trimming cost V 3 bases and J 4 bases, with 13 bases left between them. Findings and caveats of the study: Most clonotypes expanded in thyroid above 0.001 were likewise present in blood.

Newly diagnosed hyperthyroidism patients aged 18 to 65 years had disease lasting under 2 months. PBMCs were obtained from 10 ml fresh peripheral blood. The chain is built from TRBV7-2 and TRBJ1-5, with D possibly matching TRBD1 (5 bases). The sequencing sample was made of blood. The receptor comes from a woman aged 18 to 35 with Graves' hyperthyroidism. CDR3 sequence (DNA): TGTGCCAGCAGCTTGTCCCCCAACAGGAATCAGCCCCAGCATTTT. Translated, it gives CASSLSPNRNQPQHF.